Presented here are 19 T cell receptor beta chains from one specimen sequenced in a study of Ad26.COV2.S vaccination and SARS-CoV-2 variants. Profiled with immunoSEQ multiplex PCR; TCRdb holds only in-frame clones, not every one. The sample consists of about 320,000 clones, just over 85% of them appearing once. Treatment denoted: around 19 received Ad26.COV2.S at low or high dose, single or two shots; about five received placebo; per-sample allocation not given. It was on day 63 after the first vaccine or placebo injection that samples were taken. The source material was peripheral blood, sampled in a trial of Ad26.COV2.S vaccine versus placebo. These receptors were obtained from a person aged 18-60 years who received the Ad26.COV2.S COVID-19 vaccine or a placebo.

This chain joins TRBV30 and TRBJ2-5, with a weak D call TRBD1 (5 bases). V was clipped by 4 bases and J by 4 bases, with 10 bases between them. Germline loops: CDR1 GTSNPN, CDR2 SVGIG (reference sequence). CDR3 length: 12 amino acids. This CDR3 is CAWIQGTETQYF. CDR3 DNA: TGTGCCTGGATTCAGGGAACAGAGACCCAGTACTTC.

The rearrangement joins TRBV5-1 to TRBJ2-7, with TRBD1 matching 9 bases. The germline V gene encodes CDR1 SGHRS and CDR2 YFSETQ. This CDR3 comprises 16 residues. V was pared by 0 bases and J by 4 bases, with 8 bases of the junction left unmatched. The CDR3 is CASSLGQKGQGYEQYF. The CDR3 coding sequence is TGCGCCAGCAGCTTGGGACAGAAAGGACAGGGGTACGAGCAGTACTTC.

The chain joins TRBV19 to TRBJ2-5, with TRBD2 matching over 9 bases. This CDR3 spans 14 amino acids. CDR1 is LNHDA, CDR2 SQIVND, per germline (reference sequence). V shed 3 bases and J 6 bases; nucleotides not matched to a gene: 5. Written as DNA, the CDR3 is TGTGCCAGTAGTATTGGGCTAGCGGGAAAGACCCAGTACTTC. Translation gives CASSIGLAGKTQYF. The full variable domain, completed using reference TRBV19 and TRBJ2-5, is DGGITQSPKYLFRKEGQNVTLSCEQNLNHDAMYWYRQDPGQGLRLIYYSQIVNDFQKGDIAEGYSVSREKKESFPLTVTSAQKNPTAFYLCASSIGLAGKTQYFGPGTRLLVL.

The chain combines TRBV30 with TRBJ1-5; 7 positions agree with TRBD1. The CDR3 is 13 amino acids. Germline lookup yields CDR1 GTSNPN and CDR2 SVGIG (reference sequence). V shed 4 bases, J shed 7 bases, and the junction held 7 bases outside the gene matches. The DNA of the CDR3 is TGTGCCTGGACTCCGACAGGGCGCCAGCCCCAGCATTTT. This translates into CAWTPTGRQPQHF.

This clone occurred a few times. This chain uses TRBV4-2 with TRBJ2-5; D is possibly TRBD2 (6 bases). The CDR3 is 16 residues long. Germline V lookup: CDR1 LGHNA, CDR2 YNFKEQ. Trimming stripped 0 bases from V and 1 base from J, with 12 bases between. As DNA, the CDR3 is TGTGCCAGCAGCCAAGAGGGGGGACGGCCCCAAGAGACCCAGTACTTC. Translating gives CASSQEGGRPQETQYF.

This clone showed up just once. This chain links TRBV19 with TRBJ1-5, with D uncertain. Looked up from germline, CDR1 is LNHDA and CDR2 is SQIVND (reference sequence). This CDR3 has 15 residues. V was clipped by 6 bases and J by 2 bases, with 14 bases between them. The CDR3 spells CASSIQPRGNQPQHF. The DNA for the CDR3 is TGTGCCAGTAGCATACAGCCCCGGGGCAATCAGCCCCAGCATTTT.

The gene calls are TRBV2 and TRBJ2-1, with D possibly being TRBD2 (6 bases). The germline CDR1 and CDR2 sequences are SNHLY and FYNNEI. The CDR3 has 12 amino acids. V lost 10 bases and J 6 bases, leaving 13 bases between the germline ends. The CDR3 sequence: CATAGNSNEQFF. In DNA, the CDR3 is TGTGCCACGGCGGGGAATTCCAATGAGCAGTTCTTC.

V usage is TRBV10-3 and J usage is TRBJ1-1, with D possibly TRBD1 on 5 matching bases. V was shortened by 6 bases and J by 6 bases, with 11 bases between the two germline ends. This CDR3 spans 12 amino acids. Germline V gene sequence: CDR1 ENHRY, CDR2 SYGVKD. The CDR3 region is CAIRGEYSEAFF. CDR3 bases: TGTGCCATCAGAGGGGAGTATTCTGAAGCTTTCTTT.

This clone was found many times. This sample includes further DNA sequences coding for the same CDR3. The gene calls are TRBV3-1 (or the pseudogene TRBV3-2) and TRBJ1-2; D might be TRBD1 (6 bases). The CDR3 has 14 residues. CDR1 is LGHDT and CDR2 is YNNKEL in the germline V gene (reference sequence). Trimming removed 1 base from V and 6 bases from J, with 12 bases in between. The CDR3 protein is CASSQGGAGNGYTF. CDR3 coding DNA: TGTGCCAGCAGCCAAGGGGGGGCAGGGAATGGCTACACCTTC.

V gene TRBV5-1 combines with J gene TRBJ2-5; D is possibly TRBD1 or TRBD2 (6 bases each). The CDR3 runs to 16 residues. Trimming stripped 3 bases from V and 5 bases from J, with 20 bases between. Germline loops: CDR1 SGHRS, CDR2 YFSETQ. This CDR3 reads CASSWALEGGYETQYF. CDR3 nucleotide sequence: TGCGCCAGCAGCTGGGCCCTGGAGGGGGGCTATGAGACCCAGTACTTC.

This clone showed up just once. The chain uses TRBV6-5 and TRBJ1-4; D is uncertain. The CDR3 loop spans 14 amino acids. Trimming removed 8 bases at V and 0 bases at J, with 10 bases between. The germline CDR1 and CDR2 sequences are MNHEY and SVGAGI. CDR3 sequence: CASGNTATNEKLFF. DNA for the CDR3: TGTGCCAGCGGGAACACGGCAACTAATGAAAAACTGTTTTTT.

The chain recombines TRBV7-9 with TRBJ2-2, with 7 bases lining up with TRBD1. There are 16 residues in the CDR3. Germline V CDR1 and CDR2: SEHNR, FQNEAQ (reference sequence). V lost 4 bases and J lost 5; bases outside the gene matches: 10. The CDR3 DNA sequence: TGTGCCAGCAGCTACTTACAGGGGAGTTGGACCGGGGAGCTGTTTTTT. Amino acids: CASSYLQGSWTGELFF.

The gene calls are TRBV12-3 or TRBV12-4 and TRBJ2-1; no clear D. The length of the CDR3 is 11 residues. V lost 3 bases and J lost 7, with 4 bases in between. CDR3 sequence (DNA): TGTGCCAGCAGTTTTCGAAATGAGCAGTTCTTC. As protein: CASSFRNEQFF.

The V and J genes are TRBV2 and TRBJ2-7, with a tentative D call TRBD1 (6 bases). Trimming pared 1 base from V and 2 bases from J, leaving 9 bases between. Germline V gives CDR1 SNHLY, CDR2 FYNNEI. The CDR3 has 14 residues. The CDR3 DNA reads TGTGCCAGCAGTGAAGGGGGGCCTGCCTACGAGCAGTACTTC. Protein sequence: CASSEGGPAYEQYF.

The chain carries TRBV6-5 and TRBJ1-2; no clear D. CDR1 MNHEY and CDR2 SVGAGI come from the germline V gene. V was clipped by 1 base and J by 4 bases, with 10 bases between them. The CDR3 is made up of 14 amino acids. CDR3 DNA: TGTGCCAGCAGTTACTTAAGTGGAGGCTATGGCTACACCTTC. It specifies CASSYLSGGYGYTF.

V gene TRBV7-2 combines with J gene TRBJ2-2; 13 bases align to TRBD2. Germline CDR1 is SGHTA and CDR2 is FQGNSA. J lost 5 bases, V lost 4 bases, and 13 bases had no gene match. This CDR3 is 19 amino acids long. The CDR3 reads CASSSHPTSGGAITGELFF. CDR3 bases: TGTGCCAGCAGCTCCCATCCTACTAGCGGGGGGGCTATAACCGGGGAGCTGTTTTTT.

The chain couples TRBV11-2 to TRBJ1-4; no clear D. In germline, CDR1 is SGHAT, CDR2 FQNNGV. This CDR3 region has 15 residues. The V gene lost 4 bases and the J gene lost 5 bases, with 14 bases spanning the gap. Here the CDR3 reads CASSWAGNLNEKLFF. In DNA, the CDR3 is TGTGCCAGCAGCTGGGCAGGAAACCTAAATGAAAAACTGTTTTTT.

The rearrangement uses TRBV9 and TRBJ1-4, with D tentatively TRBD1 (5 bases). Germline CDR1 reads SGDLS; CDR2 reads YYNGEE. This CDR3 is built from 15 residues. The V end was cut by 0 bases, the J end by 3 bases, with 9 bases between. The DNA for the CDR3 is TGTGCCAGCAGCGTAGGGGGGACGGCTAATGAAAAACTGTTTTTT. As protein: CASSVGGTANEKLFF.

This sequence joins TRBV6-5 and TRBJ1-1; D perhaps matches TRBD1 (6 bases). Germline CDR1 MNHEY, CDR2 SVGAGI. The CDR3 consists of 14 residues. V lost 4 bases and J 5 bases, leaving 14 bases between the germline ends. CDR3 coding DNA: TGTGCCAGCAGTTTTCGGGGGCGGGGTACTGAAGCTTTCTTT. Its protein product is CASSFRGRGTEAFF.